The 28 T cell receptor beta chains presented below share a single source sample, sequenced in a study of spatial heterogeneity in lung cancer (dated by TCRdb to the late 2010s). Reading the label with the study, this specimen's time point is: sample taken at primary tumor resection. Whole RNA extracted from tumor and nontumor lung tissue, or from cryopreserved PBMC samples, was used for TCR sequencing without cell sorting. The receptor library was made with 5' RACE. The sequencer was a NextSeq 500. TCRdb reran the public reads through fastp at Q25 and MiXCR, keeping productive beta chains. Rows matching on CDR3 protein sequence are summarized as one entry with the most common DNA and genes. Counted in this sample were roughly 70,000 distinct CDR3 sequences; more than 10% of them appeared once. The ten largest clones represent 7.2% of the sample. The sequencing here drew on PBMCs, taken at surgery. These TCRs come from a male donor with early-stage non-small cell lung cancer.

V usage is TRBV29-1 and J usage is TRBJ1-2, with a tentative D call TRBD1 (6 bases). The CDR3 sequence is 14 residues long. V gave up 4 bases and J gave up 1 base, with 13 bases separating them. Per the germline V gene, CDR1 is SQVTM and CDR2 is ANQGSEA. This CDR3 reads CSVGVGGLNYGYTF. Here the CDR3 DNA reads TGCAGCGTTGGTGTTGGGGGCCTTAACTATGGCTACACCTTC.

This clonotype was picked up many times. The chain employs TRBV27 and TRBJ2-7; maybe TRBD1 (5 bases). V gave up 5 bases and J gave up 1 base, with 15 bases separating them. Germline V gene sequence: CDR1 MNHEY, CDR2 SMNVEV (reference sequence). The CDR3 has 15 residues. The CDR3 here is CASSQRDRISYEQYF. The CDR3, as DNA: TGTGCCAGCAGTCAGCGAGACAGAATATCCTACGAGCAGTACTTC.

This clonotype came up a few times. The genes are TRBV6-2 or TRBV6-3 and TRBJ2-1; 9 nucleotides agree with TRBD2. The CDR3 length is 19 residues. CDR1 MNHEY and CDR2 SVGEGT come from the germline V gene. Trimming removed 0 bases from V and 6 bases from J; junction bases left unmatched: 15. This CDR3 reads CASSYSWGMGLAWGNEQFF. The CDR3, as DNA: TGTGCCAGCAGTTACTCGTGGGGGATGGGACTAGCATGGGGCAATGAGCAGTTCTTC.

This clonotype was recorded a few times. The chain couples TRBV29-1 to TRBJ2-1; 7 bases are shared with TRBD1. Per the germline V gene, CDR1 is SQVTM and CDR2 is ANQGSEA. CDR3 length equals 12 residues. Losses at the gene ends were 6 bases for V and 6 bases for J; bases not matched to a gene: 5. CDR3 in amino acids: CSVRDSFNEQFF. DNA for the CDR3: TGCAGCGTCCGGGACAGTTTCAATGAGCAGTTCTTC.

This chain uses TRBV7-2 with TRBJ2-7; no clear D. CDR1 SGHTA and CDR2 FQGNSA come from the germline V gene. The CDR3 runs 14 residues. The germline V and J ends were trimmed by 3 bases and 3 bases, with 12 bases remaining between them. CDR3 in DNA: TGTGCCAGCAGCTTTACCGGGTCCTTCTACGAGCAGTACTTC. As protein: CASSFTGSFYEQYF. The full variable domain, rest sourced from reference TRBV7-2 and TRBJ2-7, is GAGVSQSPSNKVTEKGKDVELRCDPISGHTALYWYRQSLGQGLEFLIYFQGNSAPDKSGLPSDRFSAERTGGSVSTLTIQRTQQEDSAVYLCASSFTGSFYEQYFGPGTRLTVT.

This clonotype has at least ten counts. The rearrangement uses TRBV7-2 and TRBJ2-3; no clear D. Germline CDR1 SGHTA, CDR2 FQGNSA. The CDR3 has 14 amino acids. V was trimmed by 0 bases and J by 0 bases, leaving 4 bases between them. This CDR3 is CASSLAPSTDTQYF. The CDR3 coding sequence is TGTGCCAGCAGCTTAGCGCCTAGCACAGATACGCAGTATTTT.

In its sample, this clonotype was seen a few times. The chain uses TRBV19 and TRBJ1-4; 9 bases line up with TRBD1. Germline loops: CDR1 LNHDA, CDR2 SQIVND (reference sequence). CDR3 length equals 14 residues. V lost 10 bases to trimming and J lost 7 bases; unmatched junction nucleotides: 10. CDR3 nucleotides: TGTGCCACCCAATCCGGGACAGGGACTGAAAAACTGTTTTTT. It is translated as CATQSGTGTEKLFF.

The chain is built from TRBV18 and TRBJ1-1; TRBD1 matches at 10 bases. Germline CDR1 reads KGHSH; CDR2 reads LQKENI. The CDR3 sequence is 15 residues long. Germline trimming cut 3 bases from V and 10 bases from J; bases unmatched to any gene: 11. The CDR3 nucleotides read TGTGCCAGCTCACCCTCGGGACAGGGGACCCGGGGAGCTTTCTTT. Its protein product is CASSPSGQGTRGAFF.

V usage is TRBV7-2 and J usage is TRBJ2-1, with D possibly TRBD2 on 5 matching bases. CDR1 SGHTA and CDR2 FQGNSA come from the germline V gene. The CDR3 loop spans 14 amino acids. V gave up 0 bases and J gave up 6 bases, with 9 bases separating them. The CDR3 coding sequence is TGTGCCAGCAGCTTAGCGGGAGAACTCAATGAGCAGTTCTTC. It encodes CASSLAGELNEQFF. The variable domain in full, completed from reference TRBV7-2 and TRBJ2-1, reads GAGVSQSPSNKVTEKGKDVELRCDPISGHTALYWYRQSLGQGLEFLIYFQGNSAPDKSGLPSDRFSAERTGGSVSTLTIQRTQQEDSAVYLCASSLAGELNEQFFGPGTRLTVL.

V is TRBV7-9 and J is TRBJ2-7; 7 bases match TRBD1. Germline V gene lookup returns CDR1 SEHNR and CDR2 FQNEAQ (reference sequence). The CDR3 totals 15 residues. V shed 4 bases and J 6 bases; nucleotides not matched to a gene: 12. CDR3 residues: CASSSPGTATSEQYF. CDR3 in DNA: TGTGCCAGCAGCTCTCCCGGGACAGCTACTTCCGAGCAGTACTTC.

At least ten counts were recorded for this clonotype. The CDR3 DNA sequence: TGTGCCAGCAGGCCCCAGGCCTCATACAATGAGCAGTTCTTC. Its translation: CASRPQASYNEQFF. The chain joins TRBV2 to TRBJ2-1; no reliable D call. The CDR3 length is 14 residues. The V end was cut by 6 bases, the J end by 4 bases, with 13 bases between. Germline CDR1 reads SNHLY; CDR2 reads FYNNEI.

This clonotype was counted a few times. The chain has TRBV20-1 and TRBJ1-3; 7 nucleotides line up with TRBD1. Trimming removed 7 bases from V and 0 bases from J; junction bases left unmatched: 3. CDR3 length equals 13 residues. The germline gives CDR1 DFQATT, CDR2 SNEGSKA (reference sequence). Here the CDR3 reads CSVAGGSGNTIYF. CDR3 nucleotides: TGCAGTGTTGCAGGGGGCTCTGGAAACACCATATATTTT.

This clonotype has at least ten counts. This chain links TRBV10-3 with TRBJ2-7, with 9 bases lining up with TRBD1. The junction had 9 bases not matched to a gene; V was cut back by 5 bases and J by 7 bases. The germline gives CDR1 ENHRY, CDR2 SYGVKD. There are 14 residues in the CDR3. The CDR3 protein is CAISTGTGIEEQYF. For the CDR3, the DNA is TGTGCCATCAGTACCGGGACAGGGATTGAAGAGCAGTACTTC.

This clonotype came up a few times. The chain joins TRBV7-2 to TRBJ2-6; no reliable D call. Germline lookup yields CDR1 SGHTA and CDR2 FQGNSA. V was cut by 4 bases and J by 0 bases, with 10 bases left in between. CDR3 length: 16 amino acids. CDR3 region: CASSYSSDSGANVLTF. The CDR3 DNA follows: TGTGCCAGCAGCTACTCGTCAGACTCTGGGGCCAACGTCCTGACTTTC.

This clonotype was seen many times. The rearrangement links TRBV29-1 to TRBJ1-1, with no clear D. V lost 7 bases and J lost 1, with 10 bases in between. Germline V lookup: CDR1 SQVTM, CDR2 ANQGSEA. The CDR3 sequence is 12 residues long. CDR3 bases: TGCAGCGGGAAAGTTGGGAACACTGAAGCTTTCTTT. It translates to CSGKVGNTEAFF.

This clonotype was counted at least ten times. The rearrangement uses TRBV7-8 and TRBJ2-1, with 7 bases fitting TRBD1. The V gene end was trimmed by 6 bases and the J gene end by 6 bases; junction bases not matched to a gene: 14. The length of the CDR3 is 16 residues. Per germline, CDR1 SGHVS and CDR2 FQNEAQ. In DNA, the CDR3 is TGTGCCAGCAGTTTCTCCGGGACAGCTCTTGTCAATGAGCAGTTCTTC. Its translation: CASSFSGTALVNEQFF. The full variable domain, in which reference TRBV7-8 and TRBJ2-1 provide the parts outside the CDR3, is GAGVSQSPRYKVAKRGQDVALRCDPISGHVSLFWYQQALGQGPEFLTYFQNEAQLDKSGLPSDRFFAERPEGSVSTLKIQRTQQEDSAVYLCASSFSGTALVNEQFFGPGTRLTVL.

This clonotype occurred a few times. The rearrangement uses TRBV5-1 and TRBJ1-1, with D maybe TRBD1 (5 bases). The CDR3 is made up of 16 amino acids. Germline CDR1 reads SGHRS; CDR2 reads YFSETQ. V lost 3 bases to trimming and J lost 4 bases, with 19 bases between them. CDR3 bases: TGCGCCAGCAGCTGGCCTACGGGGGGACGTGGCACTGAAGCTTTCTTT. It codes for CASSWPTGGRGTEAFF. The entire variable domain, with the rest obtained from reference TRBV5-1 and TRBJ1-1, is as follows: KAGVTQTPRYLIKTRGQQVTLSCSPISGHRSVSWYQQTPGQGLQFLFEYFSETQRNKGNFPGRFSGRQFSNSRSEMNVSTLELGDSALYLCASSWPTGGRGTEAFFGQGTRLTVV.

This clonotype has a handful of counts. This chain links TRBV7-9 with TRBJ2-1, with D unclear. Trimming took off 2 bases at V and 7 bases at J, with 15 bases between the two ends. The CDR3 loop spans 15 amino acids. In germline, CDR1 is SEHNR, CDR2 FQNEAQ (reference sequence). For the CDR3, the DNA is TGTGCCAGCAGCTTACCTCCTCGATTAGGGAATGAGCAGTTCTTC. Translation gives CASSLPPRLGNEQFF.

The CDR3 DNA follows: TGTGCCTACGAGGGAGCCGCGGCGCTCCAAGAGACCCAGTACTTC. Its translation is CAYEGAAALQETQYF. The chain employs TRBV7-9 and TRBJ2-5, with a weak D call TRBD2 (5 bases). V was pared by 11 bases and J by 1 base, with 20 bases between. Germline assignment: CDR1 SEHNR and CDR2 FQNEAQ (reference sequence). The CDR3 extends over 15 amino acids.

This clonotype showed up just a few times. In DNA, the CDR3 is TGTGCCAGCAGCCAAGTTGTAGGAAACACCATATATTTT. Translation gives CASSQVVGNTIYF. The chain carries TRBV3-1 and TRBJ1-3; D uncertain. This CDR3 is built from 13 residues. Trimming removed 1 base from V and 4 bases from J, with 5 bases in between. The germline CDR1 and CDR2 sequences are LGHDT and YNNKEL (reference sequence).

This clonotype came up a few times. V is TRBV5-1 and J is TRBJ2-7; D uncertain. The CDR3 runs to 14 residues. Germline values: CDR1 SGHRS, CDR2 YFSETQ. V lost 0 bases and J 1 base, leaving 8 bases between the germline ends. CDR3 region: CASSLGSVSYEQYF. CDR3 DNA sequence: TGCGCCAGCAGCTTGGGATCGGTTTCCTACGAGCAGTACTTC. Supplemented by reference TRBV5-1 and TRBJ2-7, the full variable domain reads KAGVTQTPRYLIKTRGQQVTLSCSPISGHRSVSWYQQTPGQGLQFLFEYFSETQRNKGNFPGRFSGRQFSNSRSEMNVSTLELGDSALYLCASSLGSVSYEQYFGPGTRLTVT.

A few counts support this clonotype. J is TRBJ2-7 and V is TRBV29-1; 7 bases are shared with TRBD2. V was clipped by 4 bases and J by 5 bases; unmatched bases: 11. Looked up from germline, CDR1 is SQVTM and CDR2 is ANQGSEA. CDR3 length equals 14 residues. The CDR3 coding sequence is TGCAGCGTTGTTTATGCGGGAGCTATGAACGAGCAGTACTTC. Translating it yields CSVVYAGAMNEQYF.

The V and J genes are TRBV7-2 and TRBJ2-7; the match to TRBD2 covers 10 bases. The germline gives CDR1 SGHTA, CDR2 FQGNSA. Trimming removed 3 bases from V and 6 bases from J; junction bases left unmatched: 11. The CDR3 sequence is 16 residues long. CDR3 loop: CASSLTSGRARSEQYF. As DNA, the CDR3 is TGTGCCAGCAGCTTGACCAGCGGGAGGGCCAGAAGCGAGCAGTACTTC.

This clonotype occurred many times. The chain uses TRBV2 and TRBJ1-6; D gene ambiguous. Trimming shortened V by 7 bases and J by 9 bases, and 19 bases separated the two germline ends. The CDR3 sequence is 15 residues long. Germline lookup yields CDR1 SNHLY and CDR2 FYNNEI. The CDR3 is CASILRSSSSSPLHF. CDR3 bases: TGTGCCAGCATTCTCCGGTCATCCTCGAGTTCACCCCTCCACTTT.

There are a few counts of this clonotype. The chain links TRBV27 to TRBJ2-1; D is perhaps TRBD2 (5 bases). V lost 2 bases and J 15 bases, leaving 26 bases between the germline ends. Germline CDR1 and CDR2: MNHEY and SMNVEV (reference sequence). This CDR3 has 16 amino acids. CDR3 residues: CASSLRRPGLGFGPFF. The CDR3 DNA reads TGTGCCAGCAGTTTAAGGCGCCCCGGACTCGGGTTCGGTCCGTTCTTC.

The rearrangement joins TRBV5-1 to TRBJ2-7; 10 bases fit TRBD1. This CDR3 region has 15 residues. The trim removed 0 bases at V and 3 bases at J, leaving 3 bases unmatched. The germline V gene has CDR1 SGHRS and CDR2 YFSETQ. This chain's CDR3 is CASSLGGQGDYEQYF. DNA for the CDR3: TGCGCCAGCAGCTTGGGAGGACAGGGGGACTACGAGCAGTACTTC. Combining the CDR3 with reference TRBV5-1 and TRBJ2-7 gives the whole variable domain KAGVTQTPRYLIKTRGQQVTLSCSPISGHRSVSWYQQTPGQGLQFLFEYFSETQRNKGNFPGRFSGRQFSNSRSEMNVSTLELGDSALYLCASSLGGQGDYEQYFGPGTRLTVT.

This clonotype was observed a handful of times. The J gene is TRBJ2-7, the V gene TRBV5-1; 9 nucleotides agree with TRBD2. After removal of 3 bases from V and 1 base from J, the junction contained 8 bases not matched to a gene. The germline V gene encodes CDR1 SGHRS and CDR2 YFSETQ. The CDR3 extends over 16 amino acids. The CDR3 DNA is TGCGCCAGCAGCTCCCTGGGAAGCGGGAGGTCCTACGAGCAGTACTTC. Protein sequence: CASSSLGSGRSYEQYF.

The CDR3 sequence is CASSLRYRESTGELFF. The CDR3, as DNA: TGCGCCAGCAGCTTGCGATACCGGGAGAGTACCGGGGAGCTGTTTTTT. The chain employs TRBV5-1 and TRBJ2-2; possible D gene TRBD2, 6 bases. Per the germline V gene, CDR1 is SGHRS and CDR2 is YFSETQ. The CDR3 consists of 16 residues. The V gene lost 1 base and the J gene lost 5 bases, with 15 bases spanning the gap.